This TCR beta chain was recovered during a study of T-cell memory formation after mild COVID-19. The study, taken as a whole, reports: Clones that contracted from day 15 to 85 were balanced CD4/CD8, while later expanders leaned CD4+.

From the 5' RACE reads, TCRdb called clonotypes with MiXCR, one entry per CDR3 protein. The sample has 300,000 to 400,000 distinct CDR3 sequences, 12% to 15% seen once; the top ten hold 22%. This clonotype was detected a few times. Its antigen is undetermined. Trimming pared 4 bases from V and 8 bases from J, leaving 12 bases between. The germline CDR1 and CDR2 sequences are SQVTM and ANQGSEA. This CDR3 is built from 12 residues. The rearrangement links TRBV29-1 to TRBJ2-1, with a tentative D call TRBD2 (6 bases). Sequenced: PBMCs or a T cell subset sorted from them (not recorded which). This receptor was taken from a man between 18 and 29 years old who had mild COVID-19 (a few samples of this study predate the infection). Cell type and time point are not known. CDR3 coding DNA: TGCAGCGTTGGTTTCGGGGGAGATGAGCAGTTCTTC. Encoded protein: CSVGFGGDEQFF.